This T cell receptor (beta chain) was identified in a study of blood T cell repertoires in COVID-19 (dated by TCRdb to 2020 to 2021). About the full investigation: Samples covering the acute and convalescent phases of COVID-19 were provided by collaborators in the United States, Italy and Spain. The material from the prospective study consisted of cDNA or gDNA derived from T cells, B-cell-depleted T cells, or PBMCs. Subjects who had been exposed to COVID-19, were actively infected with it, or had recovered from it provided the deeply sampled blood TCRbeta repertoires that made up the dataset. The repertoires were released in a freely available public database meant as a resource for research on the immune response to SARS-CoV-2. The samples were drawn from two sources: the first 160 participants of the ongoing ImmuneRACE study, and 1,200 or so subjects contributed by 6 global collaborators. Sample metadata almost always included a de-identified subject ID, COVID-19 status, age in years and sex. HLA class I and class II types, where available, came from metadata supplied by the sample provider rather than from assay-based typing.

About this clone: The clone's antigen remains unknown. No base quality information exists; no much larger clone differs at one position.

Participants in the prospective study were enrolled through a virtual design, were aged about 18 to 100 years, and lived in 24 United States geographic areas. Cohort assignment in the prospective study relied on participant-reported clinical history from a screening survey and a study questionnaire. Each participant in the prospective study had whole blood, serum and a nasopharyngeal or oropharyngeal swab collected by mobile phlebotomists. Additional blood draws and questionnaires over an approximately two-month period could optionally be provided by prospective study participants. Before DNA extraction, prospective study blood samples were shipped either frozen or at room temperature. Summary of the overall study and its limitations: Clinical and demographic metadata were provided uncurated, with the amount varying by source and participant.

The CDR3 holds 15 amino acids from the cysteine to the phenylalanine. Only CDR3 DNA remains: 45 bases, in frame from the first base. CDR1 SEHNR and CDR2 FQNEAQ are derived from the germline V gene (reference sequence). V is pruned by 5 bases and J by 0 bases, leaving 4 bases of the junction without a gene match. TCRbeta CDR3 regions were amplified from genomic DNA using the immunoSEQ Assay, a bias-controlled multiplex PCR. For the original study's pipeline: Within the assay, amplification of reference gene primers was used to estimate how many nucleated cells each sample contained. To quantify the absolute abundance of each unique TCRbeta CDR3 rearrangement, sequence reads were collapsed and filtered. For each sample, productive Simpson clonality was calculated as the square root of Simpson's diversity index over productive rearrangements. Held by TCRdb, this immuneACCESS table contains in-frame sequences only and omits some clones. Under half of the omission traces to an unresolved V gene where checked; the cause of the rest is unknown. V and J calls and clone size are as listed in that table; D and trimming were resolved from the DNA. This sample has some 300,000 clones in its table, and around 87% of those were observed once. Of the sample, 3.5% to 4.5% falls within the top ten clones.

The clonotype was recovered from a woman in her late teens or twenties with acute COVID-19. The chain employs TRBV7-9 and TRBJ2-5; 9 nucleotides in the junction match TRBD2. The sample comprised PBMCs or T cells enriched from blood (not recorded which). At the DNA level, the sequence is TGTGCCAGCAGCCTGCGGACTAGCGACCAAGAGACCCAGTACTTC. Its protein reads: CASSLRTSDQETQYF.